This TCR beta chain was observed in a study of T cells in localized non-small cell lung cancer. The study's findings and limits: In adjacent lung appeared a median about 57 of the top 100 tumor clones. Uninvolved adjacent lung had higher T cell clonality than tumor and all other tissues. The study linked higher blood T cell density to longer overall survival. Because sequencing included only one region (of the tumor), heterogeneity remains possible.

About this clone: Its specificity is unknown.

Germline-derived CDR1 and CDR2 are MDHEN and SYDVKM. V was clipped by 1 base and J by 7 bases, with 13 bases between them. The CDR3 loop spans 15 amino acids. Some clones are missing from TCRdb's copy, which holds only in-frame ones; the method was immunoSEQ multiplex PCR. The table has some 1,400 clones, approximately 20% seen once. The sequencing used lung tumor tissue, collected before any cancer treatment. This TCR was sampled from a female donor aged 60 or older with stage I squamous cell lung carcinoma. The chain combines TRBV28 with TRBJ2-2; D possibly matches TRBD1 or TRBD2 (6 bases each). The CDR3 reads CASSLLGGADGELFF. CDR3 DNA sequence: TGTGCCAGCAGTTTATTGGGGGGCGCGGACGGGGAGCTGTTTTTT.